This TCR beta chain was retrieved from a study of regulatory T cells in long-lasting Graves disease. Library construction for TCR beta used iRepertoire HTBI primers and Arm-PCR of CDR3 regions. TCRdb redid the calling of the multiplex PCR reads with MiXCR, one entry per CDR3 protein. There are about 500,000 distinct CDR3 sequences in the sample; 12% occur only once, and approximately 9.6% lies in the top ten. Indicated time point: newly diagnosed GD, antithyroid drugs for less than 3 months. PBMC-extracted RNA yielded the TCR library. Trimming removed 2 bases at V and 5 bases at J, with 6 bases between. Per germline, CDR1 SNHLY and CDR2 FYNNEI. This CDR3 has 12 amino acids. A further study also used this sample, focusing on T cells in Graves' hyperthyroidism and ophthalmopathy. That paper states: Not enrolled were patients with uncontrolled infection, other autoimmune disease, pregnancy or lactation.

The origin of this receptor is a woman aged 25 to 39 with Graves disease. J is TRBJ2-5 and V is TRBV2; no clear D. The input for sequencing was peripheral blood mononuclear cells (PBMCs), taken at new diagnosis, from a patient treated with antithyroid drugs. The DNA for the CDR3 is TGTGCCAGCAGTGAATTCAGGGAGACCCAGTACTTC. It translates to CASSEFRETQYF.